The 23 T cell receptor beta chains below were found in one sample sequenced in a study of T cell clonality in common variable immunodeficiency. General study results and limits: Common variable immunodeficiency TCR beta sequences reportedly had fewer deletions and N-nucleotide insertions.

Their antigens remain unidentified. Measured with immunoSEQ multiplex PCR; TCRdb has only the in-frame clones, and not every one. The data show around 25,000 clones, none appearing only once, with about 24% held by the ten largest. The sequenced material came from peripheral blood mononuclear cells. These receptor sequences come from a human donor with common variable immunodeficiency.

In this sample, this clone turned up many times. CDR3 DNA, as far as it was read: TGTGCCAGCAGCTTGGGACAGCTTAGCAATCAGCCC. This translates into CASSLGQLSNQP. The whole CDR3 sequence is CASSLGQLSNQPQHF. The V and J genes are TRBV5-6 and TRBJ1-5, with a possible D match to TRBD1 (5 bases). The CDR3 end is not reached by the read, which stops 3 residues before it; the germline J gene fills it in. The CDR3 is made up of 15 amino acids. Between the trimmed V and J ends, which lost 0 bases and 0 bases, there was a span of 7 bases. Germline V gives CDR1 SGHDT, CDR2 YYEEEE.

This clone was observed many times. An end of the junction differs from the germline gene, which may be a read error. The observed sequence ends 3 residues before the CDR3 terminus, with the missing tail filled in from the germline J gene. V usage is TRBV4-2 and J usage is TRBJ2-3; 9 bases are a match to TRBD1. Germline V CDR1 and CDR2: LGHNA, YNFKEQ. The CDR3 is made up of 15 amino acids. CDR3 DNA (partial): TGCGCCAGCAGCCTACAGGGGGCCCGCACAGATACG. Its protein product is CASSLQGARTDT. The CDR3 in its entirety is CASSLQGARTDTQYF.

In this sample, this clone turned up many times. The CDR3 bases that were read are TGCAGTGCTAGCCCGGTACAGGGCCGCACAGATACG. As protein: CSASPVQGRTDT. The CDR3 in full is CSASPVQGRTDTQYF. This chain uses TRBV20-1 with TRBJ2-3, with D possibly being TRBD1 (6 bases). The sequence runs out 3 residues before the end of the CDR3; the remainder is reconstructed from the germline J gene. Germline lookup yields CDR1 DFQATT and CDR2 SNEGSKA (reference sequence). V was shortened by 3 bases and J by 1 base, with 14 bases between the two germline ends. This CDR3 has 15 amino acids.

On this clone: With the read ending 3 residues before the CDR3 end, the germline J gene is used to fill in that end. The rearrangement links TRBV20-1 to TRBJ1-6, with 7 positions matching TRBD1. The germline V gene has CDR1 DFQATT and CDR2 SNEGSKA (reference sequence). This CDR3 region has 15 residues. V shed 3 bases and J 6 bases; nucleotides not matched to a gene: 8. This CDR3 reads CSASPGGRINSPLHF. The CDR3 DNA, read in part, is TGCAGTGCTAGCCCAGGGGGGAGAATTAATTCACCC.

The DNA read from the CDR3 is TGTGCCAGCAGCAACACACGACTGACCTCTGGAAACACC. Protein sequence: CASSNTRLTSGNT. The whole CDR3 region reads CASSNTRLTSGNTIYF. The genes are TRBV6-2 or TRBV6-3 and TRBJ1-3; D is unresolved. The read finishes 3 residues shy of the CDR3 end, and the germline J gene is used to complete it. The germline CDR1 and CDR2 sequences are MNHEY and SVGEGT. V dropped 6 bases and J dropped 0 bases, with 15 bases sitting between them. The CDR3 covers 16 residues.

This clone was observed at least ten times. The read halts 3 residues ahead of the CDR3 end, with the missing end drawn from the germline J gene. This chain links TRBV5-1 with TRBJ2-1; D might be TRBD2 (6 bases). V lost 3 bases and J 2 bases, leaving 12 bases between the germline ends. The CDR3 totals 15 residues. The germline CDR1 and CDR2 sequences are SGHRS and YFSETQ. The covered CDR3 bases are TGCGCCAGCAGCTCGGTCGGGGGAGCCTACAATGAG. Its translation is CASSSVGGAYNE. The full CDR3 protein reads CASSSVGGAYNEQFF.

This clone has ten or more counts. CDR3 region: CASSSDRDTEAFF. The part of the CDR3 DNA that was read is TGTGCCAGCAGCTCGGACAGAGACACTGAA. The gene calls are TRBV5-4 and TRBJ1-1, with D perhaps matching TRBD1 (6 bases). The read comes to an end 3 residues before the CDR3 does, leaving the germline J gene to fill in the end. With 3 bases removed from V and 3 bases from J, the gap between germline ends came to 9 bases. Germline-derived CDR1 and CDR2 are SGHNT and YYREEE (reference sequence). The CDR3 runs to 13 residues.

This clone was detected ten times or more. The sequenced fragment ends 3 residues before the CDR3 boundary, so the rest is inferred from the germline J gene. The chain employs TRBV18 and TRBJ2-2, with 8 bases that match TRBD2. The CDR3 covers 16 residues. Germline CDR1 and CDR2: KGHSH and LQKENI. With 5 bases clipped from V and 1 base from J, the junction kept 6 bases outside the gene matches. The CDR3 DNA, read in part, is TGTGCCAGCTCAACCGCGGGGGGAAGGAACACCGGGGAG. Translated: CASSTAGGRNTGE. The CDR3 as a whole reads CASSTAGGRNTGELFF.

This clone occurred many times. The CDR3 is cut off 3 residues early in the read; its end comes from the germline J gene. The chain recombines TRBV18 with TRBJ1-2, with 9 nucleotides matching TRBD1. CDR3 length: 14 amino acids. The V gene end was trimmed by 5 bases and the J gene end by 6 bases; junction bases not matched to a gene: 7. Germline V gives CDR1 KGHSH, CDR2 LQKENI. The CDR3 DNA, read in part, is TGTGCCAGCTCATCATTGGACAGGGGTAATGGC. Its protein product is CASSSLDRGNG. In full, the CDR3 reads CASSSLDRGNGYTF.

With respect to this clone: The read falls 3 residues short of the CDR3 end, and the missing part is taken from the germline J gene. This chain uses TRBV20-1 with TRBJ2-7; D possibly corresponds to TRBD1 (6 bases). The CDR3 spans 15 residues. CDR1 is DFQATT, CDR2 SNEGSKA, per germline (reference sequence). Trimming removed 0 bases from V and 0 bases from J, with 12 bases in between. CDR3 region: CSARDPGHLSYEQYF. CDR3 DNA (partial): TGCAGTGCTAGAGATCCGGGACACCTCTCCTACGAG.

There are many counts of this clone. From the germline J gene comes the end of the CDR3, since the read stops 3 residues before it. V usage is TRBV11-2 and J usage is TRBJ2-7; 10 positions agree with TRBD1. J lost 6 bases, V lost 0 bases, and 5 bases had no gene match. Germline V gene data show CDR1 as SGHAT and CDR2 as FQNNGV. The CDR3 length is 15 residues. The CDR3 spells CASSLEGTGEFEQYF. The sequenced part of the CDR3 DNA is TGTGCCAGCAGCTTAGAAGGGACAGGGGAATTCGAG.

This clone was observed many times. The DNA ends 3 residues before the CDR3 does, and the rest of the CDR3 is filled in from the germline J gene. The chain recombines TRBV2 with TRBJ2-3; TRBD2 aligns across 7 bases. CDR3 length: 15 amino acids. In germline, CDR1 is SNHLY, CDR2 FYNNEI. J gave up 3 bases and V 5 bases, and 8 bases lay outside the gene matches. The CDR3 DNA, read in part, is TGTGCCAGCAGTCGACAGTGGGAGGGTACAGATACG. As protein: CASSRQWEGTDT. The whole CDR3 region reads CASSRQWEGTDTQYF.

This clone has just a few counts. The read terminates 3 residues ahead of where the CDR3 ends, so the germline J gene completes it. The chain is built from TRBV7-2 and TRBJ1-2; no firm D call. The germline V gene has CDR1 SGHTA and CDR2 FQGNSA. CDR3 length: 13 amino acids. V was shortened by 3 bases and J by 5 bases, with 10 bases between the two germline ends. This chain's CDR3 is CASSFEQNYGYTF. The sequenced part of the CDR3 DNA is TGTGCCAGCAGCTTTGAACAGAATTATGGC.

This clone was counted between two and nine times. The read stops 3 residues short of the end of the CDR3; the missing end is completed from the germline J gene. The V and J genes are TRBV20-1 and TRBJ2-7; TRBD1 is a possible D gene (5 bases). There are 14 residues in the CDR3. The V end lost 5 bases, the J end lost 2 bases, and 16 bases lay between the germline ends. The germline gives CDR1 DFQATT, CDR2 SNEGSKA (reference sequence). The CDR3 here is CSAPGPPGPYEQYF. The part of the CDR3 DNA that was read is TGCAGTGCTCCCGGCCCCCCAGGGCCCTACGAG.

Points on this clone: Read sequence stops 3 residues before the CDR3 end, and the germline J gene provides the missing end. J is TRBJ2-4 and V is TRBV19; 11 positions match TRBD2. V lost 6 bases and J lost 6; bases outside the gene matches: 22. The CDR3 is made up of 20 amino acids. Germline assignment: CDR1 LNHDA and CDR2 SQIVND (reference sequence). This CDR3 is CASSLTSGGASFPLPNIQYF. The CDR3 DNA, read in part, is TGTGCCAGTAGCCTCACTAGCGGGGGAGCCTCGTTCCCCTTGCCAAACATT.

In this sample, this clone turned up many times. The read comes to an end 3 residues before the CDR3 does, leaving the germline J gene to fill in the end. V usage is TRBV30 and J usage is TRBJ1-4, with D tentatively TRBD1 (5 bases). Between the trimmed V and J ends, which lost 5 bases and 8 bases, there was a span of 18 bases. This CDR3 is 14 amino acids long. Germline CDR1 and CDR2: GTSNPN and SVGIG (reference sequence). The CDR3: CAWDKGASGEKLFF. Incomplete CDR3 DNA: TGTGCCTGGGACAAAGGGGCCTCCGGGGAAAAA.

This clone was observed many times. CDR3 protein: CSVDGASGRSYNEQFF. CDR3 bases read: TGCAGCGTTGACGGGGCTAGCGGGCGCTCCTACAATGAG. V gene TRBV29-1 combines with J gene TRBJ2-1; 8 bases map to TRBD2. Read sequence stops 3 residues before the CDR3 end, and the germline J gene provides the missing end. Germline trimming cut 3 bases from V and 0 bases from J; bases unmatched to any gene: 7. Germline V CDR1 and CDR2: SQVTM, ANQGSEA. The CDR3 contains 16 residues.

On this clone itself: The CDR3 extends 3 residues past the end of the read, so its final part is completed from the germline J gene. The chain joins TRBV7-6 to TRBJ1-4, with no clear D. V lost 5 bases and J lost 8, with 15 bases in between. Germline V lookup: CDR1 SGHVS, CDR2 FNYEAQ. CDR3 length: 14 residues. The sequenced part of the CDR3 DNA is TGTGCCAGCAGCCTTGGACTGGGAGGCGAAAAA. It is translated as CASSLGLGGEK. The CDR3 reads in full as CASSLGLGGEKLFF. The full variable domain, rest sourced from reference TRBV7-6 and TRBJ1-4, is GAGVSQSPRYKVTKRGQDVALRCDPISGHVSLYWYRQALGQGPEFLTYFNYEAQQDKSGLPNDRFSAERPEGSISTLTIQRTEQRDSAMYRCASSLGLGGEKLFFGSGTQLSVL.

Only a few counts were recorded for this clone. Read sequence stops 3 residues before the CDR3 end, and the germline J gene provides the missing end. The genes are TRBV7-1 and TRBJ2-2; 15 bases line up with TRBD2. TRBV7-1 is known as an ORF, though its function is uncertain. The CDR3 extends over 21 amino acids. V dropped 3 bases and J dropped 0; count of bases not matched to a gene: 11. CDR3 region: CASSSRFSGLAGGSNTGELFF. The sequenced part of the CDR3 DNA is TGTGCCAGCAGCTCCAGGTTCTCGGGACTAGCGGGGGGATCGAACACCGGGGAG.

This clone turned up a few times. The read stops 3 residues short of the end of the CDR3; the missing end is completed from the germline J gene. The chain uses TRBV16 and TRBJ2-3; 8 positions match TRBD2. Germline values: CDR1 KGHSY, CDR2 FQNENV. Trimming cost V 1 base and J 5 bases; bases outside gene matches: 14. The CDR3 totals 18 residues. The CDR3 is CASSQLASGPEYGDTQYF. The sequenced CDR3 bases are TGTGCCAGCAGCCAATTGGCTAGCGGGCCTGAGTATGGAGATACG.

As concerns this clone: Read data end 3 residues before the CDR3 end; the end is taken from the germline J gene. The rearrangement links TRBV7-9 to TRBJ2-2; D unclear. V lost 1 base and J lost 4, with 7 bases in between. This CDR3 contains 14 residues. Germline CDR1 is SEHNR and CDR2 is FQNEAQ (reference sequence). The CDR3 protein is CASSLDRGTGELFF. The CDR3 bases that were read are TGTGCCAGCAGCTTAGACAGAGGCACCGGGGAG.

This clone has only a few counts. The read halts 3 residues ahead of the CDR3 end, with the missing end drawn from the germline J gene. The chain joins TRBV5-1 to TRBJ2-1; 9 positions match TRBD1. There are 14 residues in the CDR3. Germline V gives CDR1 SGHRS, CDR2 YFSETQ. V was pared by 7 bases and J by 3 bases, with 5 bases of the junction left unmatched. CDR3 DNA, as far as it was read: TGCGCCAGCGGCCGGGACAGGGTCTACAATGAG. This translates into CASGRDRVYNE. The entire CDR3 sequence reads CASGRDRVYNEQFF.

A remark on this clone: The CDR3 extends 3 residues past the end of the read, so its final part is completed from the germline J gene. V is TRBV29-1 and J is TRBJ1-2; TRBD1 matches 11 bases. Per germline, CDR1 SQVTM and CDR2 ANQGSEA. This CDR3 is built from 15 residues. After removal of 3 bases from V and 7 bases from J, the junction contained 10 bases not matched to a gene. The CDR3 region is CSVDQGQGGSFGYTF. The sequenced part of the CDR3 DNA is TGCAGCGTTGACCAGGGACAGGGGGGAAGTTTTGGC.